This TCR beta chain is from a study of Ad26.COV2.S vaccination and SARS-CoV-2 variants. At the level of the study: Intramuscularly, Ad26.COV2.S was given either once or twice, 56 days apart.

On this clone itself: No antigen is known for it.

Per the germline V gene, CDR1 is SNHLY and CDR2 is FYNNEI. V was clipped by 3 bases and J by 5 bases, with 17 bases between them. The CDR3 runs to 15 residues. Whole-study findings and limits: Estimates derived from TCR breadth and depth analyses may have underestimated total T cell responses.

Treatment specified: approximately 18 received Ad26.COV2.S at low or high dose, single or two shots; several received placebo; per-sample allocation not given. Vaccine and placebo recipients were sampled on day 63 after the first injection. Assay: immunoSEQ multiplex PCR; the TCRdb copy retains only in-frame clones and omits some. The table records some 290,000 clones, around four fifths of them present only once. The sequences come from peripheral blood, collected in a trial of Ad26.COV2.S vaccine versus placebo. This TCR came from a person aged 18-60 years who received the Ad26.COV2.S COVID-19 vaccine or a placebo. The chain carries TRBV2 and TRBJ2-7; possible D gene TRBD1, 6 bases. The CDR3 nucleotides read TGTGCCAGCAGTGAGAACAGGGACAAAATCCACGAGCAGTACTTC. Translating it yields CASSENRDKIHEQYF.